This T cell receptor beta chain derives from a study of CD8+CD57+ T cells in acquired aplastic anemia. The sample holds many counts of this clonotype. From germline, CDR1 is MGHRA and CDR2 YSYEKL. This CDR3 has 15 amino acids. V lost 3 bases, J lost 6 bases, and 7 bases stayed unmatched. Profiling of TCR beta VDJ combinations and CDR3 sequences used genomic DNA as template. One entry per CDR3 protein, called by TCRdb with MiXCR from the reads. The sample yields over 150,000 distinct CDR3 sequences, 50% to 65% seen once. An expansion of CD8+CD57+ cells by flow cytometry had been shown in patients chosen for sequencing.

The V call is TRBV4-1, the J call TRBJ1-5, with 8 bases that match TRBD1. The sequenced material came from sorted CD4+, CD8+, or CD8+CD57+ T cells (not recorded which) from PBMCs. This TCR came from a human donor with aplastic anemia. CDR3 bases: TGCGCCAGCAGCCAGAGGGACAGGATAACTCAGCCCCAGCATTTT. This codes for CASSQRDRITQPQHF.